This entry lists 32 T cell receptor beta chains sequenced from one sample in a study of T-cell reconstitution after alpha-beta-depleted transplantation in children. Unique molecular identifiers were incorporated into the prepared TCRbeta library. Using its own MiXCR run on the PCR reads, TCRdb lists one record per CDR3 protein. Here the sample spans about 310,000 distinct CDR3 sequences, around 25% being singletons. The source material was PBMCs, mostly from graft donor cells, sampled 180 days after TCRalphabeta/CD19-depleted stem cell transplant. All receptors derive from a male patient aged 10 to 17 who had a stem cell transplant for acute lymphoblastic leukemia, so the T cells may come from the graft donor.

The chain has TRBV10-2 and TRBJ2-1; perhaps TRBD2 as D (6 bases). Trimming cost V 6 bases and J 8 bases, with 20 bases left between them. Germline V lookup: CDR1 WSHSY, CDR2 SAAADI. This CDR3 is 15 amino acids long. The CDR3: CASSLVPIRGYEQFF. The CDR3 bases are TGCGCCAGCAGCCTAGTCCCCATCCGGGGGTATGAGCAGTTCTTC.

The chain combines TRBV7-6 with TRBJ2-5; no reliable D call. Deletions cut 3 bases from V and 2 bases from J, with 10 bases between. CDR3 size: 14 residues. Germline V gives CDR1 SGHVS, CDR2 FNYEAQ. The CDR3 nucleotides read TGTGCCAGCAGCTTCAGCCGGGTACAAGAGACCCAGTACTTC. Translated: CASSFSRVQETQYF. The whole variable domain, filled in from reference TRBV7-6 and TRBJ2-5, reads GAGVSQSPRYKVTKRGQDVALRCDPISGHVSLYWYRQALGQGPEFLTYFNYEAQQDKSGLPNDRFSAERPEGSISTLTIQRTEQRDSAMYRCASSFSRVQETQYFGPGTRLLVL.

This clonotype was seen a few times. The chain joins TRBV29-1 to TRBJ2-3; 12 nucleotides agree with TRBD2. Germline V lookup: CDR1 SQVTM, CDR2 ANQGSEA. There are 15 residues in the CDR3. After removal of 6 bases from V and 6 bases from J, the junction contained 10 bases not matched to a gene. In DNA form, the CDR3 reads TGCAGCGTGGGGACTAGCGGGCTACCCGGCGATACGCAGTATTTT. Translation gives CSVGTSGLPGDTQYF.

This clonotype was seen more than once but under ten times. The CDR3 DNA reads TGTGCCAGCAGTTTCCTGACAGGGGGCCTCTACGAGCAGTACTTC. Its translation: CASSFLTGGLYEQYF. The rearrangement joins TRBV6-5 to TRBJ2-7; TRBD1 matches at 10 bases. The V segment lost 4 bases and the J segment 3 bases; nucleotides outside the gene matches: 6. This CDR3 region has 15 residues. From germline, CDR1 is MNHEY and CDR2 SVGAGI.

This chain uses TRBV6-5 with TRBJ2-2, with 10 nucleotides matching TRBD2. From germline, CDR1 is MNHEY and CDR2 SVGAGI. Germline trimming cut 0 bases from V and 5 bases from J; bases unmatched to any gene: 6. The CDR3 is made up of 17 amino acids. The CDR3, as DNA: TGTGCCAGCAGTTACTCGCTAGCGGGAGTAGAGACCGGGGAGCTGTTTTTT. The encoded protein is CASSYSLAGVETGELFF.

There are a few counts of this clonotype. This chain uses TRBV7-3 with TRBJ2-1, with D hard to call. Looked up from germline, CDR1 is SGHTA and CDR2 is FQGTGA. V was cut by 1 base and J by 5 bases, with 12 bases left in between. The CDR3 covers 15 residues. CDR3 protein: CASSLKSAIHNEQFF. In nucleotides, the CDR3 is TGTGCCAGCAGCTTAAAGAGTGCTATCCACAATGAGCAGTTCTTC.

The CDR3 DNA sequence: TGTGCCAGCAGCGTAGGAGGGCCGACAGGGGAGAGGACTGGCTACACCTTC. Its translation is CASSVGGPTGERTGYTF. This rearrangement joins TRBV9 to TRBJ1-2; the match to TRBD1 covers 8 bases. In germline, CDR1 is SGDLS, CDR2 YYNGEE. The trim removed 0 bases at V and 7 bases at J, leaving 14 bases unmatched. CDR3 length equals 17 residues.

The table lists this clonotype with a few counts. The chain carries TRBV12-5 and TRBJ2-1, with 8 positions matching TRBD1. The germline CDR1 and CDR2 sequences are LGHNT and FRNRAP. V lost 5 bases and J lost 12; bases outside the gene matches: 6. CDR3 length: 12 amino acids. DNA for the CDR3: TGTGCTAGTGGTCCGCGGACAGGGAGGCAGTTCTTC. Amino acids: CASGPRTGRQFF.

With regard to this clonotype: At one end, the junction sequence differs from germline, possibly due to a read error. The chain joins TRBV9 to TRBJ2-7; 8 bases match TRBD2. CDR3 length: 15 residues. Germline V gives CDR1 SGDLS, CDR2 YYNGEE. CDR3 bases: TGTGCCAGCACCGTAGGTTCTAGCGGGTTCTACGAGCAGTACTTC. This sequence encodes CASTVGSSGFYEQYF.

J is TRBJ1-1 and V is TRBV20-1; D not resolved. This CDR3 spans 15 amino acids. Germline CDR1 is DFQATT and CDR2 is SNEGSKA (reference sequence). The V and J ends lost 0 bases and 4 bases respectively, with 15 bases between them. The CDR3 protein is CSARDDRAGGTEAFF. Here the CDR3 DNA reads TGCAGTGCTAGAGATGATCGCGCAGGTGGCACTGAAGCTTTCTTT.

The sample holds a few counts of this clonotype. This chain connects TRBV15 to TRBJ1-5; 9 nucleotides agree with TRBD1. Germline loops: CDR1 LNHNV, CDR2 YYDKDF (reference sequence). The CDR3 runs 19 residues. V lost 4 bases and J lost 6; bases outside the gene matches: 19. The CDR3 region is CATSTFGGTGQGRSQPQHF. CDR3 sequence (DNA): TGTGCCACCAGCACCTTCGGGGGGACGGGACAGGGTCGGAGTCAGCCCCAGCATTTT.

The chain uses TRBV6-2 or TRBV6-3 and TRBJ2-7; 7 nucleotides match TRBD2. Trimming at V came to 5 bases and at J to 3 bases, leaving 4 bases not matched to a gene. This CDR3 is built from 13 residues. Germline values: CDR1 MNHEY, CDR2 SVGEGT. CDR3 nucleotide sequence: TGTGCCAGCAGTCGACTAGCCGGCTACGAGCAGTACTTC. Its protein product is CASSRLAGYEQYF.

The chain couples TRBV29-1 to TRBJ2-2; D could derive from TRBD1 or TRBD2 (5 bases each). The CDR3 contains 13 residues. Looked up from germline, CDR1 is SQVTM and CDR2 is ANQGSEA. Trimming pared 4 bases from V and 0 bases from J, leaving 6 bases between. The CDR3 region has the DNA TGCAGCGTTGTGGGGGCGAACACCGGGGAGCTGTTTTTT. Translated: CSVVGANTGELFF.

The sample holds a few counts of this clonotype. The gene calls are TRBV29-1 and TRBJ1-2; 7 bases match TRBD1. The V gene's germline CDR1 is SQVTM and CDR2 ANQGSEA. Trimming cost V 5 bases and J 2 bases; bases outside gene matches: 8. CDR3 size: 14 residues. CDR3 sequence: CSVLTGQKNYGYTF. In nucleotides, the CDR3 is TGCAGCGTTCTCACGGGACAGAAAAACTATGGCTACACCTTC.

The chain has TRBV4-1 and TRBJ2-7; D gene unclear. The V gene's germline CDR1 is MGHRA and CDR2 YSYEKL. The CDR3 spans 14 residues. Deletions cut 6 bases from V and 2 bases from J, with 14 bases between. This chain's CDR3 is CASSKIAETYEQYF. As DNA, the CDR3 is TGCGCCAGCAGTAAAATTGCGGAAACCTACGAGCAGTACTTC.

J is TRBJ2-7 and V is TRBV7-9; 9 bases are a match to TRBD2. The CDR3 runs 10 residues. Trimming took 8 bases from V and 8 from J; bases not matched to a gene: 1. Germline V gives CDR1 SEHNR, CDR2 FQNEAQ (reference sequence). The CDR3 loop reads CASGTSQQYF. The CDR3 DNA is TGTGCCAGCGGGACTAGCCAGCAGTACTTC.

In this sample, this clonotype turned up many times. CDR3 loop: CASSLGAGTYNEQFF. The CDR3 bases are TGTGCCAGCAGTTTAGGAGCGGGAACCTACAATGAGCAGTTCTTC. J is TRBJ2-1 and V is TRBV12-3 or TRBV12-4; TRBD2 matches at 7 bases. V gave up 1 base and J gave up 2 bases; unmatched junction bases: 2. This CDR3 is built from 15 residues.

This clonotype was counted a few times. The genes are TRBV6-1 and TRBJ2-6, with TRBD1 matching over 9 bases. V was pared by 5 bases and J by 1 base, with 6 bases of the junction left unmatched. Germline V gene sequence: CDR1 MNHNS, CDR2 SASEGT. The CDR3 runs 17 residues. The CDR3 bases are TGTGCCAGCAGTCCCGGGACAGGGATTTCTGGGGCCAACGTCCTGACTTTC. Its translation is CASSPGTGISGANVLTF.

This chain uses TRBV20-1 with TRBJ1-4; D is ambiguous. Trimming took 4 bases from V and 0 from J, leaving 6 bases between them. Germline V gene sequence: CDR1 DFQATT, CDR2 SNEGSKA (reference sequence). This CDR3 region has 13 residues. The CDR3 DNA sequence: TGCAGTGCTATACCGGCAACTAATGAAAAACTGTTTTTT. Translation gives CSAIPATNEKLFF.

This clonotype has a count of ten or more. V gene TRBV20-1 combines with J gene TRBJ2-4; D gene ambiguous. This CDR3 spans 14 amino acids. Trimming left V 1 base short and J 0 bases short, with 7 bases between. CDR1 is DFQATT and CDR2 is SNEGSKA in the germline V gene (reference sequence). The CDR3 loop is CSARVGLAKNIQYF. DNA of the CDR3: TGCAGTGCTAGAGTCGGTCTAGCCAAAAACATTCAGTACTTC.

This clonotype showed up just a few times. The chain recombines TRBV12-3 or TRBV12-4 with TRBJ1-1, with D maybe TRBD1 (5 bases). The CDR3 has 14 residues. V lost 5 bases and J 6 bases, leaving 16 bases between the germline ends. Written as DNA, the CDR3 is TGTGCCAGCAGTACCGGACTCGGGGGTCCTGAAGCTTTCTTT. Its translation: CASSTGLGGPEAFF.

This clonotype has a handful of counts. CDR3 sequence: CASSLGSAGGNEQFF. DNA of the CDR3: TGTGCCAGCAGCTTGGGTAGCGCTGGAGGGAATGAGCAGTTCTTC. The V gene is TRBV5-6, the J gene TRBJ2-1; a weak D match, TRBD2 (6 bases). CDR3 length: 15 amino acids. Trimming shortened V by 0 bases and J by 7 bases, and 14 bases separated the two germline ends. The germline gives CDR1 SGHDT, CDR2 YYEEEE.

The V gene is TRBV11-2, the J gene TRBJ2-7; perhaps D is TRBD1 or TRBD2 (5 bases each). V was trimmed by 3 bases and J by 4 bases, leaving 13 bases between them. Germline V gene sequence: CDR1 SGHAT, CDR2 FQNNGV. The CDR3 consists of 14 residues. CDR3 nucleotide sequence: TGTGCCAGCAGCTTTGTAACAGGCGGGTACGAGCAGTACTTC. Translated, it gives CASSFVTGGYEQYF.

Concerning this clonotype: A read error may produce the germline difference seen at one junction end. The chain recombines TRBV27 with TRBJ2-7, with TRBD1 matching over 11 bases. The CDR3 is 15 residues long. Germline lookup yields CDR1 MNHEY and CDR2 SMNVEV (reference sequence). CDR3 nucleotides: TGTGCCAGCAGACTAGGGGGACAGGGGGACTACGAGCGGTACTTC. As protein: CASRLGGQGDYERYF.

This clonotype was observed a few times. This chain links TRBV2 with TRBJ2-2, with D maybe TRBD1 (6 bases). This CDR3 spans 16 amino acids. The V end lost 7 bases, the J end lost 1 base, and 16 bases lay between the germline ends. In germline, CDR1 is SNHLY, CDR2 FYNNEI. The CDR3: CASTIKGTLNTGELFF. CDR3 in DNA: TGTGCCAGCACCATTAAAGGGACACTGAACACCGGGGAGCTGTTTTTT.

The chain employs TRBV5-1 and TRBJ1-1; D ambiguous. The germline V and J ends were trimmed by 0 bases and 1 base, with 7 bases remaining between them. The CDR3 is 14 amino acids. In germline, CDR1 is SGHRS, CDR2 YFSETQ. The DNA for the CDR3 is TGCGCCAGCAGCTTGGCCAAGGAGAACACTGAAGCTTTCTTT. Its translation: CASSLAKENTEAFF.

This clonotype was detected a few times. The genes are TRBV7-2 and TRBJ1-2; 7 bases are a match to TRBD1. The J segment lost 8 bases and the V segment lost 0 bases, leaving 6 bases of the junction unmatched. Germline loops: CDR1 SGHTA, CDR2 FQGNSA. The CDR3 runs 14 residues. The CDR3 sequence: CASSLARGVGGYTF. For the CDR3, the DNA is TGTGCCAGCAGCTTAGCCAGGGGGGTCGGCGGCTACACCTTC. Drawing the rest from reference TRBV7-2 and TRBJ1-2, the complete variable domain is GAGVSQSPSNKVTEKGKDVELRCDPISGHTALYWYRQSLGQGLEFLIYFQGNSAPDKSGLPSDRFSAERTGGSVSTLTIQRTQQEDSAVYLCASSLARGVGGYTFGSGTRLTVV.

This clonotype appeared a few times. The chain employs TRBV6-1 and TRBJ1-1; D remains ambiguous. The CDR3 runs to 13 residues. Trimming cost V 7 bases and J 1 base, with 10 bases left between them. From germline, CDR1 is MNHNS and CDR2 SASEGT. CDR3 region: CASKIVGNTEAFF. CDR3 DNA: TGTGCCAGCAAAATCGTTGGGAACACTGAAGCTTTCTTT.

This clonotype appeared a few times. The chain recombines TRBV20-1 with TRBJ2-7; TRBD2 matches 8 bases. CDR1 is DFQATT and CDR2 is SNEGSKA in the germline V gene (reference sequence). The CDR3 length is 12 residues. The J segment lost 2 bases and the V segment lost 3 bases, leaving 0 bases of the junction unmatched. The CDR3 spells CSASGRAYEQYF. The DNA of the CDR3 is TGCAGTGCTAGCGGGAGGGCCTACGAGCAGTACTTC.

V gene TRBV14 combines with J gene TRBJ2-1, with D perhaps TRBD1 (6 bases). Trimming left V 4 bases short and J 8 bases short, with 18 bases between. This CDR3 is built from 15 residues. The germline V gene encodes CDR1 SGHDN and CDR2 FVKESK. Written as DNA, the CDR3 is TGTGCCAGCAGCCTATCTCTAGGGACACCTGATGAGCAGTTCTTC. Translated, it gives CASSLSLGTPDEQFF.

The chain links TRBV3-1 to TRBJ1-6, with 7 bases that match TRBD1. Germline values: CDR1 LGHDT, CDR2 YNNKEL (reference sequence). This CDR3 contains 15 residues. The ends lost 4 bases at V and 7 bases at J; junction bases unmatched: 7. The CDR3 coding sequence is TGTGCCAGCAGCCCCGACAGGGCTAGGAATTCACCCCTCCACTTT. Its translation: CASSPDRARNSPLHF.

There are a few counts of this clonotype. The genes are TRBV20-1 and TRBJ2-7; D is ambiguous. Germline-derived CDR1 and CDR2 are DFQATT and SNEGSKA (reference sequence). Between the trimmed V and J ends, which lost 6 bases and 2 bases, there was a span of 8 bases. There are 11 residues in the CDR3. The CDR3 nucleotides read TGCAGTGCCGATCGGGCCTACGAGCAGTACTTC. Translation: CSADRAYEQYF.